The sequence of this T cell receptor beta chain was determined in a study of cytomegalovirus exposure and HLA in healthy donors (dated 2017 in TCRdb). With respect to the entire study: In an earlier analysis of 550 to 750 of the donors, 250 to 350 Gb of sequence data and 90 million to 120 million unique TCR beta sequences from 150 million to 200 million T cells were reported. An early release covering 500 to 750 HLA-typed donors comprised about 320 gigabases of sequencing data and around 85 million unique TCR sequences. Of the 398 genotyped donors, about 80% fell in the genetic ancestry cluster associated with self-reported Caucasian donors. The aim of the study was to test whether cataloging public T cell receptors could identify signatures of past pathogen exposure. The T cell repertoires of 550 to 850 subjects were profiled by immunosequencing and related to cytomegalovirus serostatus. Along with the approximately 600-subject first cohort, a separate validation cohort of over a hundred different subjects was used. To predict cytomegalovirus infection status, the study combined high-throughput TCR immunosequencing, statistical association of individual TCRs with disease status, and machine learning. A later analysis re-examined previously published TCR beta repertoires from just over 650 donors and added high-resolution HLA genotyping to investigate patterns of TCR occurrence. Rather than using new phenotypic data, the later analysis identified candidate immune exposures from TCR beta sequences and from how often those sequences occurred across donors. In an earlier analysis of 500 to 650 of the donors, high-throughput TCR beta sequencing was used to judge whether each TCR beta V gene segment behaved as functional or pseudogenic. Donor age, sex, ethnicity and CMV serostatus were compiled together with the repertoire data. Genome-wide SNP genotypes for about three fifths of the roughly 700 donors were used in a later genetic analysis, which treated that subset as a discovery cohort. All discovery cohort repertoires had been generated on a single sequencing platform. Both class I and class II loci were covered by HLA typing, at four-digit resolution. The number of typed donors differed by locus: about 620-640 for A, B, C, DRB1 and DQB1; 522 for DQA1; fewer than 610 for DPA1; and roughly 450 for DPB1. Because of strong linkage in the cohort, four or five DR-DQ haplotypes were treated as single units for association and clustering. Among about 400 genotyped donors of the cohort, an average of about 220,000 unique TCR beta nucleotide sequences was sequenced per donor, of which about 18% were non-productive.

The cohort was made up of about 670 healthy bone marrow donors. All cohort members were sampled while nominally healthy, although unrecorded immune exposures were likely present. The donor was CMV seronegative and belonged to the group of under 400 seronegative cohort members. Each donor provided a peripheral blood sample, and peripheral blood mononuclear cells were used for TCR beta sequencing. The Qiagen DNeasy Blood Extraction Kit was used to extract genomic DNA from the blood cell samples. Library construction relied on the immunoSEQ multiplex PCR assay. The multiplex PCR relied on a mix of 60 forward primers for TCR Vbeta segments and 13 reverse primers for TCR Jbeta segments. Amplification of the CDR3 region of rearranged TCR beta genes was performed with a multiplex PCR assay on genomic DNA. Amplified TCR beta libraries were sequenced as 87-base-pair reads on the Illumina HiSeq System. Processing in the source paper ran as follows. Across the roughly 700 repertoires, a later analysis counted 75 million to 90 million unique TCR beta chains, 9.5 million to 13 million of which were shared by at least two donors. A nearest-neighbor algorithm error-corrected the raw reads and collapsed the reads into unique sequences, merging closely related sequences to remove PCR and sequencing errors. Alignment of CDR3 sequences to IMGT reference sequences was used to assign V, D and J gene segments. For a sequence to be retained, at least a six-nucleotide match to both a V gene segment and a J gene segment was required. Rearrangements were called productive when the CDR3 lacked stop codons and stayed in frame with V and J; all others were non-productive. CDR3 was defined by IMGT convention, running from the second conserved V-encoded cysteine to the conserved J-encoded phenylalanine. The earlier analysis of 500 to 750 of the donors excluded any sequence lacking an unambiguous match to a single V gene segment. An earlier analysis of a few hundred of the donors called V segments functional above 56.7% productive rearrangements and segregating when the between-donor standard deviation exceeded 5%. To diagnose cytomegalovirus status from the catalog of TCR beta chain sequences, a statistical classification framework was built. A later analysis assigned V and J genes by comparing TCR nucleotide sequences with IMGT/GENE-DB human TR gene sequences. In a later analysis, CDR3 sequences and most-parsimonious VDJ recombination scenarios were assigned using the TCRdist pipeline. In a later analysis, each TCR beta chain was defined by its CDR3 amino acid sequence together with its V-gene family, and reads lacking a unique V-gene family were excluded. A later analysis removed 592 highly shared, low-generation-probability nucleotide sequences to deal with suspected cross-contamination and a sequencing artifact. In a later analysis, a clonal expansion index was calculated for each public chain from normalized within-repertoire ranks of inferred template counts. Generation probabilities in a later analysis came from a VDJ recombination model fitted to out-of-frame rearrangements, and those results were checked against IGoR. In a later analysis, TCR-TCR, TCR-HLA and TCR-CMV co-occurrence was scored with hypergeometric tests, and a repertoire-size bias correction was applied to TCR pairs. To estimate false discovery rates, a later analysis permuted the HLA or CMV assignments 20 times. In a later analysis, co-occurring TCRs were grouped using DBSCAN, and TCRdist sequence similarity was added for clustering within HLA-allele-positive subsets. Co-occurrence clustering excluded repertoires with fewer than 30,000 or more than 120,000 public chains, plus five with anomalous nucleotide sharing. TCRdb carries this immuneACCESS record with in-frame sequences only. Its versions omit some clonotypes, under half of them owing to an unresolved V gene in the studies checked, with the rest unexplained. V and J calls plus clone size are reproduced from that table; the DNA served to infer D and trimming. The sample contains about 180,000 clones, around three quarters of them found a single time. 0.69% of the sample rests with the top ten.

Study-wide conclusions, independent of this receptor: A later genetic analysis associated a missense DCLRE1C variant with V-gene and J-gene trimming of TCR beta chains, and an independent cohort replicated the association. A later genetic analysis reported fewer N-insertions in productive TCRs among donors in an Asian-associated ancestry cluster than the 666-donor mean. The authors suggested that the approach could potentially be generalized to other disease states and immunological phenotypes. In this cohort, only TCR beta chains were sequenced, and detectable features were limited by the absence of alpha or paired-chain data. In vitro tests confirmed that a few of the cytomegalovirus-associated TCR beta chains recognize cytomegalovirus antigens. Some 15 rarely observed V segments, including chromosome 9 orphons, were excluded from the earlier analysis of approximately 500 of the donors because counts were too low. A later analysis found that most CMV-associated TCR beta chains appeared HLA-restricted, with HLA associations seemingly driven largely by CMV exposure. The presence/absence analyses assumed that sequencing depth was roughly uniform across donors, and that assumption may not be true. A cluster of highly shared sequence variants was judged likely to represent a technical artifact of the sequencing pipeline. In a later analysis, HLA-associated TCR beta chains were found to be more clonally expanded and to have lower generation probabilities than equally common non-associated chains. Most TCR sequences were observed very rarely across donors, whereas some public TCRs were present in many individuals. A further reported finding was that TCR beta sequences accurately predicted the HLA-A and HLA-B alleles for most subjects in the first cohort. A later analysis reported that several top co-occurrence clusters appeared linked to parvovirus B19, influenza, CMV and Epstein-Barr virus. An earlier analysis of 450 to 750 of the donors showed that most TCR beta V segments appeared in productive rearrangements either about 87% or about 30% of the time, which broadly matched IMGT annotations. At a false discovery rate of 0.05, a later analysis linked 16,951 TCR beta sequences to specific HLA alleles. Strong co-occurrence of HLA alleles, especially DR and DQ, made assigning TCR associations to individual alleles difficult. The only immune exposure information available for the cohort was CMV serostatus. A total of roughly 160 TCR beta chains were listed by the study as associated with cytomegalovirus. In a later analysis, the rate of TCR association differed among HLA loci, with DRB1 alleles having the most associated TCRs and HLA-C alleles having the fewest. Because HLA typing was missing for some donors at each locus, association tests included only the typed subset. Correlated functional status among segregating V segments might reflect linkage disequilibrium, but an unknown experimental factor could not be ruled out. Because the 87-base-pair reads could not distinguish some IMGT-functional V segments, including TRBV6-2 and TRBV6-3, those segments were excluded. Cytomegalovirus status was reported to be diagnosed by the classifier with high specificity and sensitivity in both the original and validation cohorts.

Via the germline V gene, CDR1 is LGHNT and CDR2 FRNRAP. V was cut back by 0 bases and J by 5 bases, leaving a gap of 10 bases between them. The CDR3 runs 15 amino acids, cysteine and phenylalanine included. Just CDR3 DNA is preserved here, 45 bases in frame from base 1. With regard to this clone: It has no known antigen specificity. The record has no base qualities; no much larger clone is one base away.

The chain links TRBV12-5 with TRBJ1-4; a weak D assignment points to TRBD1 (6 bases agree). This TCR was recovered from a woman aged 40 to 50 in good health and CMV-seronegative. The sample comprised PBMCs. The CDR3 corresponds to CASGLVLGQNEKLFF. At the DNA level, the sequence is TGTGCTAGTGGTTTGGTACTTGGACAGAATGAAAAACTGTTTTTT.